The sequence of this T cell receptor beta chain was determined in a study of T cells in women clearing cervical HPV infection. Study information: Donors had HPV16-related CIN3 or worse; 2 had invasive cancer.

V lost 1 base to trimming and J lost 6 bases, with 17 bases between them. The CDR3 is 16 amino acids. Only in-frame clones appear in the TCRdb table, and some are missing; sequencing was by immunoSEQ multiplex PCR. The sample's table shows around 39,000 clones. Regarding the study as a whole: TRBV6-7 relative abundance averaged 0.11% in cases and less than 0.2% in controls. Cases and controls were distinguished at AUC 0.65 to 0.85 by richness and V genes.

Notes on this clone: Its specificity is not known. The CDR3 is cut off 3 residues early in the read; its end comes from the germline J gene.

Each participant carried one incident cervical HPV16 infection only. This chain links TRBV5-3 with TRBJ2-1; TRBD2 is a possible D gene (5 bases). TRBV5-3 is annotated as an ORF whose role is uncertain. Sample: blood buffy coat. The clonotype comes from a woman aged 18 to 75 with a cervical HPV16 infection that either progressed to CIN3+ or cleared (not recorded which). CDR3 bases read: TGTGCCAGAAGCTTGAGGCTAGCTGTTCTCGTCAATGAG. Its protein product is CARSLRLAVLVNE. The full CDR3 reads CARSLRLAVLVNEQFF.